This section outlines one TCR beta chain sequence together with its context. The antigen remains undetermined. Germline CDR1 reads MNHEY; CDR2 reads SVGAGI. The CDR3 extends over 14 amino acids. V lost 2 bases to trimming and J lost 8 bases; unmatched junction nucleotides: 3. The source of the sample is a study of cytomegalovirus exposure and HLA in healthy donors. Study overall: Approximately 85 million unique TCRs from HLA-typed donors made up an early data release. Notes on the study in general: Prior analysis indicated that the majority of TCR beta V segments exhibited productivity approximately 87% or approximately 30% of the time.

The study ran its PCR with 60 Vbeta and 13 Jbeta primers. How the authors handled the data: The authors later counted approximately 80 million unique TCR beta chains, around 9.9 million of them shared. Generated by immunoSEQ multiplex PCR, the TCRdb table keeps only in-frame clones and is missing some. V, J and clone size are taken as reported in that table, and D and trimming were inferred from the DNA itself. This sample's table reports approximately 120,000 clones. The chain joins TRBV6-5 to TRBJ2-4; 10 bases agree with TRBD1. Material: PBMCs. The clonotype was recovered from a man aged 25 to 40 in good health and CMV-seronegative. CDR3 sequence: CASSYRTGGDIQYF. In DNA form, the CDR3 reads TGTGCCAGCAGTTACCGGACAGGGGGGGACATTCAGTACTTC.